This passage covers 32 T cell receptor beta chains from one sample sequenced in a study of blood T cell repertoires in COVID-19. The table came from immunoSEQ multiplex PCR; TCRdb's copy has only in-frame clones and leaves some out. The sample includes about 98,000 clones, roughly 90% of them seen just once. What was sequenced was peripheral blood. These receptors were taken from a woman aged 45-65 years with COVID-19, enrolled during active disease.

This chain uses TRBV7-6 with TRBJ2-3; TRBD1 matches 8 bases. There are 16 residues in the CDR3. V shed 3 bases, J shed 3 bases, and the junction held 8 bases outside the gene matches. Germline values: CDR1 SGHVS, CDR2 FNYEAQ. The CDR3 reads CASSFLQGEVTDTQYF. In DNA form, the CDR3 reads TGTGCCAGCAGCTTCCTACAGGGGGAAGTTACAGATACGCAGTATTTT.

This rearrangement joins TRBV5-6 to TRBJ2-7, with 9 bases that match TRBD1. Losses at the gene ends were 2 bases for V and 5 bases for J; bases not matched to a gene: 5. The CDR3 has 14 residues. Looked up from germline, CDR1 is SGHDT and CDR2 is YYEEEE. The DNA for the CDR3 is TGTGCCAGCAGCTTCCGGGACAGGGACCACGAGCAGTACTTC. This translates into CASSFRDRDHEQYF.

The genes are TRBV14 and TRBJ2-2; D is perhaps TRBD1 (6 bases). The V and J ends lost 5 bases and 6 bases respectively, with 10 bases between them. Germline assignment: CDR1 SGHDN and CDR2 FVKESK. The CDR3 totals 13 residues. The CDR3 is CASSTQGPGELFF. DNA for the CDR3: TGTGCCAGCAGCACACAGGGCCCCGGGGAGCTGTTTTTT.

This chain links TRBV20-1 with TRBJ2-5; 7 bases align to TRBD2. Trimming took 3 bases from V and 1 from J; bases not matched to a gene: 11. Germline V gene lookup returns CDR1 DFQATT and CDR2 SNEGSKA (reference sequence). The CDR3 extends over 16 amino acids. The CDR3 loop reads CSASEDAGRSQETQYF. The CDR3 DNA sequence: TGCAGTGCTAGTGAAGACGCCGGGAGGTCCCAAGAGACCCAGTACTTC.

This chain uses TRBV9 with TRBJ2-4; the D gene is possibly TRBD2 (6 bases). Trimming removed 4 bases from V and 1 base from J, with 9 bases in between. The CDR3 totals 14 residues. Germline CDR1 SGDLS, CDR2 YYNGEE. The CDR3: CASSTGVAKNIQYF. CDR3 DNA sequence: TGTGCCAGCAGCACGGGGGTGGCCAAAAACATTCAGTACTTC.

This chain uses TRBV2 with TRBJ1-1, with D possibly matching TRBD1 (5 bases). Per the germline V gene, CDR1 is SNHLY and CDR2 is FYNNEI. The CDR3 has 14 amino acids. V was clipped by 4 bases and J by 6 bases, with 15 bases between them. The CDR3, as DNA: TGTGCCAGCAGTGCTCAGGGTGAAGTCGCTGAAGCTTTCTTT. It specifies CASSAQGEVAEAFF.

J is TRBJ2-1 and V is TRBV3-1 (or the pseudogene TRBV3-2); D is unresolved. Trimming took 1 base from V and 4 from J, leaving 8 bases between them. Germline V gives CDR1 LGHDT, CDR2 YNNKEL (reference sequence). The CDR3 has 14 amino acids. Here the CDR3 DNA reads TGTGCCAGCAGCCAAGGAGAGAAATACAATGAGCAGTTCTTC. Encoded protein: CASSQGEKYNEQFF.

The V and J genes are TRBV24-1 and TRBJ2-2, with a possible D match to TRBD1 (6 bases). The germline V gene has CDR1 KGHDR and CDR2 SFDVKD. The CDR3 runs to 15 residues. The germline V and J ends were trimmed by 3 bases and 4 bases, with 11 bases remaining between them. The CDR3 region has the DNA TGTGCCACCAGTGATCCCCGGACAGTCACCGGGGAGCTGTTTTTT. This translates into CATSDPRTVTGELFF.

The chain joins TRBV6-5 to TRBJ1-1; D gene unclear. The germline gives CDR1 MNHEY, CDR2 SVGAGI. The V and J ends lost 2 bases and 2 bases respectively, with 12 bases between them. This CDR3 is 15 amino acids long. The CDR3 DNA reads as TGTGCCAGCAGTTACAATAGGAGGGAAAACACTGAAGCTTTCTTT. Protein: CASSYNRRENTEAFF.

The chain joins TRBV6-5 to TRBJ1-5, with no clear D. The CDR3 length is 13 residues. V lost 6 bases to trimming and J lost 4 bases, with 10 bases between them. Germline CDR1 reads MNHEY; CDR2 reads SVGAGI. CDR3 DNA sequence: TGTGCCAGCAGGTCTAGTATGAATCAGCCCCAGCATTTT. Translation: CASRSSMNQPQHF.

J is TRBJ1-6 and V is TRBV18, with D possibly matching TRBD1 (6 bases). The germline V gene has CDR1 KGHSH and CDR2 LQKENI. CDR3 size: 15 residues. The V gene lost 8 bases and the J gene lost 2 bases, with 13 bases spanning the gap. The CDR3 here is CASTEQGPYNSPLHF. CDR3 in DNA: TGTGCCAGCACCGAACAGGGACCCTATAATTCACCCCTCCACTTT.

This chain joins TRBV18 and TRBJ2-3; D not resolved. Germline CDR1 and CDR2: KGHSH and LQKENI. Trimming stripped 0 bases from V and 10 bases from J, with 11 bases between. This CDR3 is 13 amino acids long. CDR3 residues: CASSPPSARSQYF. The CDR3 bases are TGTGCCAGCTCACCACCTTCTGCCAGATCGCAGTATTTT.

J is TRBJ2-5 and V is TRBV5-4, with 11 bases lining up with TRBD2. CDR3 length equals 15 residues. V lost 4 bases, J lost 1 base, and 3 bases stayed unmatched. CDR1 is SGHNT and CDR2 is YYREEE in the germline V gene (reference sequence). The CDR3 DNA reads TGTGCCAGCAGCAGCGGACTAGCGGGCCAAGAGACCCAGTACTTC. It yields the protein CASSSGLAGQETQYF.

This chain links TRBV19 with TRBJ2-1, with 10 bases that match TRBD2. The CDR3 totals 17 residues. The trim removed 6 bases at V and 3 bases at J, leaving 11 bases unmatched. The germline gives CDR1 LNHDA, CDR2 SQIVND (reference sequence). Here the CDR3 DNA reads TGTGCCAGTAGCCTAACCCCGGCTAGCGGGAGCTACAATGAGCAGTTCTTC. Protein product: CASSLTPASGSYNEQFF. The full variable domain, rest sourced from reference TRBV19 and TRBJ2-1, is DGGITQSPKYLFRKEGQNVTLSCEQNLNHDAMYWYRQDPGQGLRLIYYSQIVNDFQKGDIAEGYSVSREKKESFPLTVTSAQKNPTAFYLCASSLTPASGSYNEQFFGPGTRLTVL.

This rearrangement joins TRBV30 to TRBJ1-2, with D maybe TRBD1 (6 bases). The CDR3 contains 13 residues. Trimming stripped 5 bases from V and 6 bases from J, with 16 bases between. Looked up from germline, CDR1 is GTSNPN and CDR2 is SVGIG (reference sequence). In DNA form, the CDR3 reads TGTGCCTGGGCCGCGAATCAGGGGAATGGCTACACCTTC. Translated, it gives CAWAANQGNGYTF. Filled out from reference TRBV30 and TRBJ1-2, the complete variable domain reads SQTIHQWPATLVQPVGSPLSLECTVEGTSNPNLYWYRQAAGRGLQLLFYSVGIGQISSEVPQNLSASRPQDRQFILSSKKLLLSDSGFYLCAWAANQGNGYTFGSGTRLTVV.

The gene calls are TRBV7-9 and TRBJ2-1; a possible D gene is TRBD2 (7 bases). The CDR3 is 17 residues long. V gave up 4 bases and J gave up 0 bases, with 16 bases separating them. Germline CDR1 SEHNR, CDR2 FQNEAQ (reference sequence). This chain's CDR3 is CASSSSGGGHSYNEQFF. The CDR3 DNA follows: TGTGCCAGCAGCTCCTCTGGGGGGGGACACTCCTACAATGAGCAGTTCTTC.

V usage is TRBV5-4 and J usage is TRBJ1-4, with a tentative D call TRBD1 (5 bases). V lost 3 bases to trimming and J lost 0 bases, with 12 bases between them. The CDR3 covers 16 residues. Per germline, CDR1 SGHNT and CDR2 YYREEE (reference sequence). CDR3 DNA: TGTGCCAGCAGCTCCGGGGGTTTCGCAACTAATGAAAAACTGTTTTTT. Translated: CASSSGGFATNEKLFF.

This clone was seen a single time. The chain recombines TRBV3-1 (or the pseudogene TRBV3-2) with TRBJ1-1; D gene unclear. The CDR3 sequence is 15 residues long. The V end was cut by 1 base, the J end by 4 bases, with 13 bases between. Germline assignment: CDR1 LGHDT and CDR2 YNNKEL (reference sequence). The DNA of the CDR3 is TGTGCCAGCAGCCAAGGGGTTCGGGTTATCACTGAAGCTTTCTTT. Translation: CASSQGVRVITEAFF.

The rearrangement joins TRBV9 to TRBJ2-1; 15 nucleotides align to TRBD2. CDR1 and CDR2 from the germline V gene are SGDLS and YYNGEE. V was pared by 3 bases and J by 11 bases, with 6 bases of the junction left unmatched. The CDR3 totals 15 residues. This chain's CDR3 is CASSDTGTSGGKQFF. The DNA for the CDR3 is TGTGCCAGCAGCGACACCGGGACTAGCGGGGGGAAGCAGTTCTTC.

V usage is TRBV6-5 and J usage is TRBJ2-7; D is undetermined. V was shortened by 2 bases and J by 5 bases, with 10 bases between the two germline ends. This CDR3 has 13 amino acids. CDR1 and CDR2 from the germline V gene are MNHEY and SVGAGI. The CDR3 reads CASSYRSPHEQYF. CDR3 nucleotide sequence: TGTGCCAGCAGTTACAGAAGCCCCCACGAGCAGTACTTC.

This rearrangement joins TRBV4-1 to TRBJ1-2; D uncertain. Germline CDR1 reads MGHRA; CDR2 reads YSYEKL. The CDR3 runs to 14 residues. Trimming removed 4 bases from V and 0 bases from J, with 9 bases in between. For the CDR3, the DNA is TGCGCCAGCAGCCGGCCCGGGTCTAACTATGGCTACACCTTC. Translated: CASSRPGSNYGYTF.

CDR3 sequence: CASRTTTDTQYF. The CDR3 nucleotides are TGTGCCAGCAGAACCACAACAGATACGCAGTATTTT. This chain uses TRBV6-6 with TRBJ2-3; D is ambiguous. Per the germline V gene, CDR1 is MNHNY and CDR2 is SVGAGI (reference sequence). The ends were cut back, 6 bases at V and 3 bases at J, with 7 bases in the middle. This CDR3 region has 12 residues.

This chain connects TRBV7-2 to TRBJ2-4; 10 nucleotides align to TRBD2. The CDR3 consists of 17 residues. V lost 2 bases and J lost 4; bases outside the gene matches: 8. Germline CDR1 reads SGHTA; CDR2 reads FQGNSA. The CDR3 nucleotides are TGTGCCAGCAGCTTAACGCAGCGGGGGGGAGGGAAAAACATTCAGTACTTC. This codes for CASSLTQRGGGKNIQYF.

The V and J genes are TRBV5-6 and TRBJ1-5, with D unclear. Germline V CDR1 and CDR2: SGHDT, YYEEEE. Trimming removed 0 bases at V and 2 bases at J, with 12 bases between. The CDR3 is 16 residues long. The CDR3 protein is CASSLVGEFGNQPQHF. The CDR3 DNA follows: TGTGCCAGCAGCTTGGTCGGGGAGTTTGGCAATCAGCCCCAGCATTTT.

The rearrangement uses TRBV18 and TRBJ1-2; 10 bases line up with TRBD1. The junction had 8 bases not matched to a gene; V was cut back by 5 bases and J by 8 bases. Germline values: CDR1 KGHSH, CDR2 LQKENI. There are 14 residues in the CDR3. The CDR3 coding sequence is TGTGCCAGCTCATCTGGACAGGGGGGAGGCGGCTACACCTTC. It encodes CASSSGQGGGGYTF.

The chain employs TRBV21-1 and TRBJ1-6; no DNA check was done on the table's D call, TRBD1. TRBV21-1 is reported as a pseudogene. This CDR3 has 16 amino acids. In DNA form, the CDR3 reads TGTGCCAGCAGCAAAAAATGGGACAGGGGAGATTCACCCCTCCACTTT. This encodes CASSKKWDRGDSPLHF.

The J gene is TRBJ2-5, the V gene TRBV5-6; 7 nucleotides align to TRBD2. Germline lookup yields CDR1 SGHDT and CDR2 YYEEEE. The J segment lost 1 base and the V segment lost 3 bases, leaving 0 bases of the junction unmatched. The length of the CDR3 is 13 residues. CDR3 region: CASSWGGQETQYF. The CDR3, as DNA: TGTGCCAGCAGCTGGGGGGGCCAAGAGACCCAGTACTTC. The full variable domain, with the rest looked up from reference TRBV5-6 and TRBJ2-5, is DAGVTQSPTHLIKTRGQQVTLRCSPKSGHDTVSWYQQALGQGPQFIFQYYEEEERQRGNFPDRFSGHQFPNYSSELNVNALLLGDSALYLCASSWGGQETQYFGPGTRLLVL.

About this clone: The junction and the germline gene differ at one end; a read error may be behind it. The chain combines TRBV12-3 or TRBV12-4 with TRBJ2-3; a possible D gene is TRBD1 (6 bases). This CDR3 is 13 amino acids long. The CDR3 sequence: CASRSSRAQGTFF. The CDR3 nucleotides read TGTGCCAGCAGGTCCAGCCGGGCCCAGGGGACCTTTTTT.

This clone was seen only a few times. The chain joins TRBV6-5 to TRBJ1-1; TRBD1 aligns across 7 bases. Trimming took 6 bases from V and 1 from J; bases not matched to a gene: 5. The length of the CDR3 is 14 residues. Germline loops: CDR1 MNHEY, CDR2 SVGAGI. The CDR3 region has the DNA TGTGCCAGCAGCCCGGGACAGCCGAACACTGAAGCTTTCTTT. It translates to CASSPGQPNTEAFF.

The chain recombines TRBV6-5 with TRBJ2-3; 11 nucleotides align to TRBD2. In germline, CDR1 is MNHEY, CDR2 SVGAGI. The junction had 7 bases not matched to a gene; V was cut back by 5 bases and J by 6 bases. The CDR3 extends over 15 amino acids. CDR3 coding DNA: TGTGCCAGCAGTCAGACTAGCGGGGTTCCGGATACGCAGTATTTT. Protein product: CASSQTSGVPDTQYF.

V and J are TRBV19 and TRBJ1-2; D is unclear. Trimming pared 6 bases from V and 3 bases from J, leaving 17 bases between. Germline lookup yields CDR1 LNHDA and CDR2 SQIVND (reference sequence). CDR3 length equals 15 residues. The CDR3 DNA is TGTGCCAGTAGGTTTAGTCCTGGGCCTGACTATGGCTACACCTTC. The encoded protein is CASRFSPGPDYGYTF.

This CDR3 is CASRPQVNTEAFF. DNA of the CDR3: TGTGCCAGCAGACCACAGGTGAACACTGAAGCTTTCTTT. The chain links TRBV5-5 to TRBJ1-1, with D perhaps matching TRBD1 (5 bases). V lost 5 bases and J 0 bases, leaving 8 bases between the germline ends. The CDR3 consists of 13 residues. Per germline, CDR1 SGHKS and CDR2 YYEKEE (reference sequence).